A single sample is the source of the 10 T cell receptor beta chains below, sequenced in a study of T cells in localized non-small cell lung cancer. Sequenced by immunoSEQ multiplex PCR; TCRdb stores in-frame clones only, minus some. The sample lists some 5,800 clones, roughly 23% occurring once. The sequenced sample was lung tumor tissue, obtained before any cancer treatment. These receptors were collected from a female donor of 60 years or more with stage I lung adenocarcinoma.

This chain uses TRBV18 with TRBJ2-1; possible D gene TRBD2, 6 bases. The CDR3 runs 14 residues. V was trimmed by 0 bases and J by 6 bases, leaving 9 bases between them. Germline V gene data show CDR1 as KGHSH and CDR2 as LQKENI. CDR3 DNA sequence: TGTGCCAGCTCACCACCTCAGGGAGGCAATGAGCAGTTCTTC. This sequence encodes CASSPPQGGNEQFF.

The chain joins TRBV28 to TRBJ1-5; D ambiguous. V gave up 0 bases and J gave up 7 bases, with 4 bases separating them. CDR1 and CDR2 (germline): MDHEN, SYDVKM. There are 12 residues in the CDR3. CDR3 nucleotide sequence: TGTGCCAGCAGTTTATGGGGGCAGCCCCAGCATTTT. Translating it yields CASSLWGQPQHF.

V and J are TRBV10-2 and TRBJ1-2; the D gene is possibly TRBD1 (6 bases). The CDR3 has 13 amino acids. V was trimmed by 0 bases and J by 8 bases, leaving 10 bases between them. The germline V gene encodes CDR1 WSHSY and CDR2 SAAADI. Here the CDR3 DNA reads TGCGCCAGCAGTGAGTCAAGGGGGGTCGGCTACACCTTC. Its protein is CASSESRGVGYTF.

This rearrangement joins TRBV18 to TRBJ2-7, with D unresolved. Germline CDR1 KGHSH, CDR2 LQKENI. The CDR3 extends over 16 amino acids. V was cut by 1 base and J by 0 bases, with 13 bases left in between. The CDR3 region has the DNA TGTGCCAGCTCACCACAAGCACCCGGCGGCTCCTACGAGCAGTACTTC. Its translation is CASSPQAPGGSYEQYF.

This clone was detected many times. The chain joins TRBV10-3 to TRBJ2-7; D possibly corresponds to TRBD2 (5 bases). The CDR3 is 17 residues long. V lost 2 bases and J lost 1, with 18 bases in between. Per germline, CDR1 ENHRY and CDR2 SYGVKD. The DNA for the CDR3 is TGTGCCATCAGTGAGACCTCCGCCACTAGTGGTTCCTACGAGCAGTACTTC. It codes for CAISETSATSGSYEQYF.

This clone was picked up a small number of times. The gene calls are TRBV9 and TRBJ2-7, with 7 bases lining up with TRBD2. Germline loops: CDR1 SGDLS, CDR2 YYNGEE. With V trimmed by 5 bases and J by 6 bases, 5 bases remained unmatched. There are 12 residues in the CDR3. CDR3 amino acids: CASSASGPEQYF. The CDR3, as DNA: TGTGCCAGCAGTGCTAGCGGCCCCGAGCAGTACTTC.

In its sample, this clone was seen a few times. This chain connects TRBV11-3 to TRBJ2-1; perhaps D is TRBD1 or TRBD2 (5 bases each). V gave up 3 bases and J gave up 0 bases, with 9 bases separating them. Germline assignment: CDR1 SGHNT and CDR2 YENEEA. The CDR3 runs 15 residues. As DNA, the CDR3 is TGTGCCAGCAGCTTCGAGAGGGGCTCCTACAATGAGCAGTTCTTC. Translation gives CASSFERGSYNEQFF.

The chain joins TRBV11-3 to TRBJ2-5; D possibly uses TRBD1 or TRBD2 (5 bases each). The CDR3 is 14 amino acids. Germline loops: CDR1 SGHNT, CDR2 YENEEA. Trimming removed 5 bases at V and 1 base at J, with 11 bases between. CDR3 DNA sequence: TGTGCCAGCAGCCTGGGACCCACCCAAGAGACCCAGTACTTC. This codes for CASSLGPTQETQYF.

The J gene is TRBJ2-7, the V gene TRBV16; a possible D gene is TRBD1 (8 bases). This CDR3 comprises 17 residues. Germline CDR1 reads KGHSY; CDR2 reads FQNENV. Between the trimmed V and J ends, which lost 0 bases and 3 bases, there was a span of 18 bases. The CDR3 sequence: CASSQSVGQGGFYEQYF. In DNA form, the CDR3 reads TGTGCCAGCAGCCAATCAGTAGGACAGGGAGGGTTCTACGAGCAGTACTTC.

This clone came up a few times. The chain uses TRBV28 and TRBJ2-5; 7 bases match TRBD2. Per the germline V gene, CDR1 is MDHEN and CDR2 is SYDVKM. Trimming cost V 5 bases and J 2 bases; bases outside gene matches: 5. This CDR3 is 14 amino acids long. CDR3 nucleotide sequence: TGTGCCAGCAGTGGTAGCGGGCCTCAAGAGACCCAGTACTTC. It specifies CASSGSGPQETQYF.